This T cell receptor (beta chain) was recorded in a study of T cells after yellow fever vaccination. As regards this clonotype: No antigen is known for it.

Whole-study findings and limits: Only a small proportion of the clonotypes turned up in both the CD4 and the CD8 compartments, likely arising from convergent recombination. The secondary response peaked faster, at day 5 versus 15, but was weaker.

MiXCR was run by TCRdb on the 5' RACE reads, yielding one entry per CDR3 protein. The data contain hundreds of thousands of distinct CDR3 sequences, around 12% of them singletons. The CDR3 loop spans 15 amino acids. The V end lost 1 base, the J end lost 2 bases, and 11 bases lay between the germline ends. The material sequenced was CD4+ T cells sorted from PBMCs, taken 15 days after the yellow fever booster vaccination. The chain employs TRBV12-3 or TRBV12-4 and TRBJ1-1; the D is unclear. This TCR came from a man aged 18 to 30 who received the YFV17D yellow fever vaccine. The CDR3 loop reads CASSLDGERNTEAFF. CDR3 DNA sequence: TGTGCCAGCAGTTTAGATGGGGAGAGAAACACTGAAGCTTTCTTT.